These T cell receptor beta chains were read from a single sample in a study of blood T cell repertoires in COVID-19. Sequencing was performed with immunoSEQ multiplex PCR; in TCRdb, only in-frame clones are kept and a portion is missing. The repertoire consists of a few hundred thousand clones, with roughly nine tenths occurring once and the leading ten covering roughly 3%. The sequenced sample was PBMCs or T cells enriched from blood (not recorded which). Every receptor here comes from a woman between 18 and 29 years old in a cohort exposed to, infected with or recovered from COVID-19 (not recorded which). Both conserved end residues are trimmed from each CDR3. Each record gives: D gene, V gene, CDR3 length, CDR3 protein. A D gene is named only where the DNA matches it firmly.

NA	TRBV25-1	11	ASSNRGANEQF
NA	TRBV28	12	ASSLGHTNYGYT
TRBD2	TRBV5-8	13	ASSLGLGFTDTQY
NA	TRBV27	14	ASSQLQGLSNEKLF
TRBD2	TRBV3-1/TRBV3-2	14	ASSLAGTTNTGELF
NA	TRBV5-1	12	ASSLDTMNTEAF
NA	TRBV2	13	ASSEGGTTNEKLF
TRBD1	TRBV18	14	ASSPFRQGWTGELF
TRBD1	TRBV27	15	ASSLSQRQGDLNTIY
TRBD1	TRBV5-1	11	ASSSGQGDEQY
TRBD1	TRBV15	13	TTSRGTGSTGELF
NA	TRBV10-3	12	AISAGYNNSPLH
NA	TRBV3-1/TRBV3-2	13	ASSQASAGTDTQY
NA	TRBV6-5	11	ASKEGFLDGYT
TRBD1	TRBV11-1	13	ASSARGPSTDTQY
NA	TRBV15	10	ATRALTGELF
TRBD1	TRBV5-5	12	ASSQEGQVYEQY
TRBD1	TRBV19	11	ASRDRGNTEAF
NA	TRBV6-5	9	ASGGAQPQH
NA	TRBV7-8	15	ASSLGRVAGGNEKLF
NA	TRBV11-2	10	ATLQGSYGYT
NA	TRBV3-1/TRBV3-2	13	ASSQSSGSNQPQH
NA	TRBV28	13	ASSLEDGLQETQY
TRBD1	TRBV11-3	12	ASSLSGQGNEQF
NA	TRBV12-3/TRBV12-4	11	ASSLGQYTEAF
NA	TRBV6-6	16	ASSHLIPLQGAGNTIY
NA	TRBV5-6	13	ASSFTGTFNYGYT
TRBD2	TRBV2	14	ASRLSTSGSYNEQF
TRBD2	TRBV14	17	ASSRAGTSGRPPQETQY
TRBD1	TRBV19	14	ASSETGTGSFNEQF
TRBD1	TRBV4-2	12	ASSQRQGEEKLF
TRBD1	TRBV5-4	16	ASSLRAAYRGPSYEQY
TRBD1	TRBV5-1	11	ASSTGQETEAF
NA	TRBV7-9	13	ASSLATGHNSPLH
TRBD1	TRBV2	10	ASSLRGPEQY
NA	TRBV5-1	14	ASSLATGLGTDTQY
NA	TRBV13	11	ASSTRLNYEQY
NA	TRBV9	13	ASSVGDLFNYGYT
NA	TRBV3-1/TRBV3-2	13	ASSPKWGGGSEAF
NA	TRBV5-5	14	ASSLVPGHMNTEAF
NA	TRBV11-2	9	ASTLNTEAF
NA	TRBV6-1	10	ASSEGREGYT
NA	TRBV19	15	ASKPRYYRVIDGELF
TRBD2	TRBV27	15	ASHFPSLAGAYNEQF
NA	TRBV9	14	ASSVGARPTNYGYT
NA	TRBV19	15	ASSPSGTPGGLDTQY
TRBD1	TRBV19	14	ASSIEVGGGKNEQF
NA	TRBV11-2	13	ASSQFDSSGNTIY
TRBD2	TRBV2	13	ASRLSPSGEETQY
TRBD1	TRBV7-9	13	ASSLTGGEYYEQY
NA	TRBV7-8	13	ASSLAPISRSPLH
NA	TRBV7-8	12	ASSQSGNTGELF
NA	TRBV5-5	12	ASRQDGGTDTQY
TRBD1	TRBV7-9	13	ASRYSTGGDTEAF
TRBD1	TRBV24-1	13	ATASGQGDFQPQH
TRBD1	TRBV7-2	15	ASSLIGTGGGWQPQH
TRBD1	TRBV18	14	ASSPLGTGNTGELF
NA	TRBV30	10	AWLDSSYEQY